These 26 T cell receptor beta chains share one sample of origin, sequenced in a study of blood T cell repertoires in COVID-19. TCRdb's table, derived via immunoSEQ multiplex PCR, lists solely in-frame clones and lacks some. The table has 55,000 to 70,000 clones, about 81% seen once. Sequences were obtained from peripheral blood. These receptors all come from a woman aged 55-70 years with acute or convalescent COVID-19.

This clone occurred once. V gene TRBV6-7 combines with J gene TRBJ2-1; 12 nucleotides match TRBD2. TRBV6-7 carries the ORF label, with uncertain function. This CDR3 region has 17 residues. The junction had 7 bases not matched to a gene; V was cut back by 7 bases and J by 0 bases. The CDR3 DNA follows: TGTGCCAGCATTCACCTAGCGGGGGGGATCTCCTACAATGAGCAGTTCTTC. Translating it yields CASIHLAGGISYNEQFF.

The chain is built from TRBV6-5 and TRBJ1-4; possibly TRBD1 for D (6 bases). From germline, CDR1 is MNHEY and CDR2 SVGAGI. V was clipped by 7 bases and J by 8 bases, with 17 bases between them. CDR3 size: 14 residues. CDR3 in amino acids: CASNPQGIGEKLFF. As DNA, the CDR3 is TGTGCCAGCAACCCACAGGGTATTGGCGAAAAACTGTTTTTT.

This chain joins TRBV19 and TRBJ1-1, with D possibly TRBD1 on 5 matching bases. The V end was cut by 1 base, the J end by 6 bases, with 12 bases between. Germline V gene lookup returns CDR1 LNHDA and CDR2 SQIVND (reference sequence). This CDR3 region has 14 residues. As DNA, the CDR3 is TGTGCCAGTAGTATAGCAGGGTTGGACGCTGAAGCTTTCTTT. It yields the protein CASSIAGLDAEAFF.

This sequence joins TRBV2 and TRBJ2-1; no reliable D call. This CDR3 comprises 13 residues. Germline V gene lookup returns CDR1 SNHLY and CDR2 FYNNEI. The germline V and J ends were trimmed by 6 bases and 5 bases, with 11 bases remaining between them. The CDR3 nucleotides are TGTGCCAGCAGCCAAAGTAGAAACAATGAGCAGTTCTTC. This translates into CASSQSRNNEQFF. Based on the CDR3 plus reference TRBV2 and TRBJ2-1, the full variable domain is EPEVTQTPSHQVTQMGQEVILRCVPISNHLYFYWYRQILGQKVEFLVSFYNNEISEKSEIFDDQFSVERPDGSNFTLKIRSTKLEDSAMYFCASSQSRNNEQFFGPGTRLTVL.

This clone appeared once. The J gene is TRBJ1-1, the V gene TRBV19, with 9 bases that match TRBD1. The CDR3 has 15 amino acids. The V and J ends lost 1 base and 4 bases, in that order; junction bases with no gene match: 4. CDR1 and CDR2 from the germline V gene are LNHDA and SQIVND (reference sequence). The CDR3 DNA reads TGTGCCAGTAGTATAGGGACAGGGGCCCCCACTGAAGCTTTCTTT. As protein: CASSIGTGAPTEAFF.

This chain joins TRBV12-5 and TRBJ1-3; D is possibly TRBD1 (5 bases). The germline V gene encodes CDR1 LGHNT and CDR2 FRNRAP. V lost 5 bases, J lost 3 bases, and 8 bases lay in between. The CDR3 spans 13 residues. In DNA, the CDR3 is TGTGCTAGTGGTCAGACAGTTGGAAACACCATATATTTT. This gives the protein CASGQTVGNTIYF.

J is TRBJ1-6 and V is TRBV12-3 or TRBV12-4, with D tentatively TRBD1 (5 bases). V was shortened by 7 bases and J by 5 bases, with 9 bases between the two germline ends. The CDR3 has 13 amino acids. CDR3 loop: CASIGRDNSPLHF. The CDR3 DNA is TGTGCCAGCATAGGCAGGGATAATTCACCCCTCCACTTT.

The rearrangement joins TRBV3-1 (or the pseudogene TRBV3-2) to TRBJ2-7, with D hard to call. The germline V gene encodes CDR1 LGHDT and CDR2 YNNKEL (reference sequence). The V and J ends lost 4 bases and 3 bases respectively, with 10 bases between them. CDR3 length equals 13 residues. CDR3 residues: CASSRRVYYEQYF. CDR3 DNA sequence: TGTGCCAGCAGCCGAAGAGTCTACTACGAGCAGTACTTC.

This sequence joins TRBV2 and TRBJ2-7; TRBD1 might be the D (7 bases). Trimming removed 8 bases at V and 3 bases at J, with 14 bases between. CDR3 length: 13 residues. Germline V lookup: CDR1 SNHLY, CDR2 FYNNEI. CDR3 DNA sequence: TGTGCCAGCCAAGGGGGCGGGGACTACGAGCAGTACTTC. This gives the protein CASQGGGDYEQYF.

The rearrangement joins TRBV21-1 to TRBJ2-1; TRBD1, the table's D call, lacks a check against the DNA. TRBV21-1 is given as a pseudogene. The CDR3 length is 14 residues. The CDR3 nucleotides are TGTGCCAGCAGCAAGGCCCCCCACAGGAGTGAGCAGTTCTTC. Translation: CASSKAPHRSEQFF.

J is TRBJ1-2 and V is TRBV9; 9 positions match TRBD1. CDR3 length equals 16 residues. Germline V gene lookup returns CDR1 SGDLS and CDR2 YYNGEE. The junction had 5 bases not matched to a gene; V was cut back by 2 bases and J by 0 bases. CDR3 nucleotide sequence: TGTGCCAGCAGCGTGGGGACAGGGAGGGCTAACTATGGCTACACCTTC. It encodes CASSVGTGRANYGYTF.

V and J are TRBV25-1 and TRBJ1-2; 9 bases agree with TRBD1. V shed 2 bases, J shed 6 bases, and the junction held 10 bases outside the gene matches. Looked up from germline, CDR1 is MGHDK and CDR2 is SYGVNS. The CDR3 contains 16 residues. In DNA form, the CDR3 reads TGTGCCAGCAGTGAAACCCCACGGACAGGGGACAATGGCTACACCTTC. Its translation: CASSETPRTGDNGYTF.

The gene calls are TRBV5-6 and TRBJ1-3, with 7 nucleotides matching TRBD1. With 4 bases clipped from V and 2 bases from J, the junction kept 0 bases outside the gene matches. Germline CDR1 and CDR2: SGHDT and YYEEEE. The CDR3 loop spans 13 amino acids. CDR3 loop: CASSDRAGNTIYF. The DNA for the CDR3 is TGTGCCAGCAGCGACAGGGCTGGAAACACCATATATTTT. The whole variable domain, filled in from reference TRBV5-6 and TRBJ1-3, reads DAGVTQSPTHLIKTRGQQVTLRCSPKSGHDTVSWYQQALGQGPQFIFQYYEEEERQRGNFPDRFSGHQFPNYSSELNVNALLLGDSALYLCASSDRAGNTIYFGEGSWLTVV.

This chain joins TRBV30 and TRBJ1-4; a weak D match, TRBD1 (6 bases). Germline-derived CDR1 and CDR2 are GTSNPN and SVGIG (reference sequence). The CDR3 is 15 amino acids. CDR3 bases: TGTGCTTTACTTGGGCTGGGACAACAGGGTGAAAAACTGTTTTTT. It is translated as CALLGLGQQGEKLFF.

The chain recombines TRBV6-5 with TRBJ1-1; D is unresolved. This CDR3 spans 12 amino acids. Trimming removed 6 bases from V and 6 bases from J, with 11 bases in between. Germline loops: CDR1 MNHEY, CDR2 SVGAGI. The CDR3 DNA sequence: TGTGCCAGCAGCGGCTCTAGTGCTGAAGCTTTCTTT. Residues: CASSGSSAEAFF.

The chain is built from TRBV12-5 and TRBJ2-4; 7 nucleotides match TRBD2. J gave up 5 bases and V 7 bases, and 5 bases lay outside the gene matches. Germline V gives CDR1 LGHNT, CDR2 FRNRAP. The CDR3 extends over 13 amino acids. Here the CDR3 DNA reads TGTGCTAGTGCCCGGACTAGAGAAAACATTCAGTACTTC. It encodes CASARTRENIQYF.

This rearrangement joins TRBV6-5 to TRBJ2-7; 10 nucleotides agree with TRBD2. Trimming cost V 5 bases and J 3 bases; bases outside gene matches: 7. The CDR3 sequence is 15 residues long. Per the germline V gene, CDR1 is MNHEY and CDR2 is SVGAGI. Here the CDR3 DNA reads TGTGCCAGCAGTATCGCTAGCGGGGGCATCTACGAGCAGTACTTC. It encodes CASSIASGGIYEQYF.

The rearrangement joins TRBV9 to TRBJ1-1; tentative D call: TRBD1 (6 bases). Trimming removed 4 bases at V and 1 base at J, with 11 bases between. The CDR3 runs to 14 residues. Germline lookup yields CDR1 SGDLS and CDR2 YYNGEE. CDR3 protein: CASSSGTPNTEAFF. The CDR3 DNA reads TGTGCCAGCAGCTCCGGGACACCGAACACTGAAGCTTTCTTT.

The chain links TRBV24-1 to TRBJ2-7; TRBD2 is a possible D gene (5 bases). The length of the CDR3 is 13 residues. Germline V gene sequence: CDR1 KGHDR, CDR2 SFDVKD. Trimming took 2 bases from V and 5 from J, leaving 9 bases between them. The CDR3 bases are TGTGCCACCAGTGATTGGCGGGCCCACGAGCAGTACTTC. Its protein is CATSDWRAHEQYF.

This chain connects TRBV5-8 to TRBJ2-5; tentative D call: TRBD1 (5 bases). The V gene lost 0 bases and the J gene lost 3 bases, with 6 bases spanning the gap. The CDR3 extends over 13 amino acids. Germline-derived CDR1 and CDR2 are SGHTS and YDEGEE. CDR3 loop: CASSLATEETQYF. The CDR3, as DNA: TGTGCCAGCAGCTTGGCGACAGAAGAGACCCAGTACTTC.

This chain's CDR3 is CASSPRTGAETQYF. The CDR3, as DNA: TGTGCCAGCAGCCCACGGACAGGGGCCGAGACCCAGTACTTC. The chain is built from TRBV7-6 and TRBJ2-5; 9 bases are a match to TRBD1. The germline V gene has CDR1 SGHVS and CDR2 FNYEAQ. The J segment lost 5 bases and the V segment lost 5 bases, leaving 6 bases of the junction unmatched. The CDR3 is 14 residues long.

This chain connects TRBV19 to TRBJ2-4, with TRBD1 matching over 10 bases. V trimming: 6 bases; J trimming: 8 bases; junction bases outside the gene matches: 7. The CDR3 loop spans 14 amino acids. Germline assignment: CDR1 LNHDA and CDR2 SQIVND (reference sequence). Here the CDR3 reads CASSRDRGLDIQYF. For the CDR3, the DNA is TGTGCCAGTAGCCGGGACAGGGGTTTAGACATTCAGTACTTC.

The genes are TRBV5-5 and TRBJ2-7; TRBD1 matches 7 bases. The V and J ends lost 6 bases and 2 bases, in that order; junction bases with no gene match: 5. CDR1 and CDR2 from the germline V gene are SGHKS and YYEKEE (reference sequence). The CDR3 covers 13 residues. Here the CDR3 reads CASIRDSTYEQYF. For the CDR3, the DNA is TGTGCCAGCATCCGGGACAGCACCTACGAGCAGTACTTC.

This clone was counted a single time. The chain uses TRBV19 and TRBJ2-1; 9 bases align to TRBD1. CDR3 size: 14 residues. CDR1 LNHDA and CDR2 SQIVND come from the germline V gene (reference sequence). The V gene end was trimmed by 6 bases and the J gene end by 3 bases; junction bases not matched to a gene: 3. The DNA for the CDR3 is TGTGCCAGTAGGACGACAGGGGGCTACAATGAGCAGTTCTTC. It yields the protein CASRTTGGYNEQFF.

The rearrangement uses TRBV5-4 and TRBJ2-5, with 9 bases fitting TRBD2. J lost 3 bases, V lost 0 bases, and 12 bases had no gene match. The CDR3 is 18 residues long. CDR1 and CDR2 (germline): SGHNT, YYREEE (reference sequence). The CDR3 DNA is TGTGCCAGCAGCTTGGGCGGTTTGCGGGGGGGTGTGAAAGAGACCCAGTACTTC. Translating it yields CASSLGGLRGGVKETQYF.

This clone was seen a few times. The CDR3 region has the DNA TGCAGCGTTGAAGATCCTTGGACACCTGACTATGGCTACACCTTC. Encoded protein: CSVEDPWTPDYGYTF. The chain combines TRBV29-1 with TRBJ1-2, with D perhaps TRBD1 (5 bases). This CDR3 comprises 15 residues. Germline CDR1 is SQVTM and CDR2 is ANQGSEA. V lost 0 bases to trimming and J lost 3 bases, with 14 bases between them.